The 9 T cell receptor beta chains in this list originate from one sample, sequenced in a study of shared clonotypes between healthy human individuals. Clones were read by immunoSEQ multiplex PCR, and TCRdb kept only the in-frame ones, dropping some. The sample lists millions of clones, approximately 95% seen once, with more than 0.1% in the top ten. Sequences were obtained from naive CD4+ T cells sorted from blood. Noted subset: CD45RA+ positively selected. The receptors come from a man aged 18 to 29 in good health.

The chain uses TRBV11-2 and TRBJ2-5; D unresolved. The CDR3 loop spans 14 amino acids. V was trimmed by 0 bases and J by 7 bases, leaving 12 bases between them. Germline CDR1 is SGHAT and CDR2 is FQNNGV. The CDR3 protein is CASSLDPYPGTQYF. The DNA of the CDR3 is TGTGCCAGCAGCTTAGATCCCTACCCGGGGACCCAGTACTTC.

V gene TRBV2 combines with J gene TRBJ2-1; 9 bases fit TRBD2. Germline CDR1 SNHLY, CDR2 FYNNEI. V was clipped by 6 bases and J by 7 bases; unmatched bases: 7. This CDR3 is built from 14 residues. CDR3 loop: CASRAASGKNEQFF. CDR3 bases: TGTGCCAGCAGGGCCGCTAGCGGGAAGAATGAGCAGTTCTTC. The entire variable domain, with the rest obtained from reference TRBV2 and TRBJ2-1, is as follows: EPEVTQTPSHQVTQMGQEVILRCVPISNHLYFYWYRQILGQKVEFLVSFYNNEISEKSEIFDDQFSVERPDGSNFTLKIRSTKLEDSAMYFCASRAASGKNEQFFGPGTRLTVL.

Note on this clone: This same CDR3 is encoded by further DNA sequences in the sample. The V gene is TRBV7-2, the J gene TRBJ2-1; D may be TRBD1 (6 bases). This CDR3 contains 13 residues. The germline V and J ends were trimmed by 5 bases and 5 bases, with 10 bases remaining between them. CDR1 SGHTA and CDR2 FQGNSA come from the germline V gene. This CDR3 reads CASSVQGNNEQFF. The CDR3 DNA follows: TGTGCCAGCAGCGTACAGGGAAACAATGAGCAGTTCTTC.

This chain links TRBV6-1 with TRBJ2-7, with D possibly TRBD2 on 7 matching bases. The CDR3 spans 15 residues. CDR1 is MNHNS and CDR2 is SASEGT in the germline V gene. Trimming shortened V by 3 bases and J by 2 bases, and 14 bases separated the two germline ends. CDR3 DNA: TGTGCCAGCAGTGAGGGGGGGCTTAGGACCTACGAGCAGTACTTC. It is translated as CASSEGGLRTYEQYF.

This clone was seen just once. The V gene is TRBV2, the J gene TRBJ2-5; D is possibly TRBD1 or TRBD2 (5 bases each). The germline V gene encodes CDR1 SNHLY and CDR2 FYNNEI. The V gene lost 10 bases and the J gene lost 5 bases, with 20 bases spanning the gap. This CDR3 has 14 residues. Here the CDR3 DNA reads TGTGCCACCCACAACGGGGCTAGTTGGGAGACCCAGTACTTC. Protein: CATHNGASWETQYF. The full variable domain, completed using reference TRBV2 and TRBJ2-5, is EPEVTQTPSHQVTQMGQEVILRCVPISNHLYFYWYRQILGQKVEFLVSFYNNEISEKSEIFDDQFSVERPDGSNFTLKIRSTKLEDSAMYFCATHNGASWETQYFGPGTRLLVL.

The chain couples TRBV5-1 to TRBJ2-7; 11 nucleotides agree with TRBD2. V trimming: 4 bases; J trimming: 1 base; junction bases outside the gene matches: 7. Germline-derived CDR1 and CDR2 are SGHRS and YFSETQ. This CDR3 is built from 16 residues. The CDR3 spells CASSPRLAGNSYEQYF. Written as DNA, the CDR3 is TGCGCCAGCAGCCCGAGACTAGCGGGGAATTCCTACGAGCAGTACTTC.

This chain uses TRBV9 with TRBJ2-7; D might be TRBD1 (6 bases). CDR3 size: 15 residues. Germline CDR1 reads SGDLS; CDR2 reads YYNGEE. The germline V and J ends were trimmed by 1 base and 5 bases, with 16 bases remaining between them. CDR3 residues: CASSVSDGTMDEQYF. The CDR3 nucleotides are TGTGCCAGCAGCGTATCTGACGGGACAATGGACGAGCAGTACTTC.

The chain recombines TRBV27 with TRBJ2-7; D is perhaps TRBD1 (6 bases). The CDR3 has 13 residues. The V end lost 5 bases, the J end lost 5 bases, and 13 bases lay between the germline ends. In germline, CDR1 is MNHEY, CDR2 SMNVEV (reference sequence). This CDR3 reads CASSNRVSHEQYF. DNA for the CDR3: TGTGCCAGCAGTAACAGGGTAAGCCACGAGCAGTACTTC.

On this clone: Other nucleotide sequences in the sample specify the same CDR3. The chain recombines TRBV5-4 with TRBJ2-5; TRBD2 matches 14 bases. The CDR3 loop spans 15 amino acids. V was clipped by 3 bases and J by 5 bases; unmatched bases: 3. Germline V lookup: CDR1 SGHNT, CDR2 YYREEE (reference sequence). CDR3 bases: TGTGCCAGCAGCTCTCGACTAGCGGGAGGGGAGACCCAGTACTTC. Amino acid sequence: CASSSRLAGGETQYF.